This is a list of T cell receptor beta chains from one sample in a study of response to subunit inactivated influenza vaccine. TCRdb re-called the RT-PCR reads through MiXCR, storing one row per CDR3 protein. The repertoire has a few hundred thousand distinct CDR3 sequences, just over 20% of them found once; the top ten carry 10%. The input for sequencing was PBMCs from blood, taken about 20 months after vaccination. Every receptor here comes from a man aged 50 to 69 who received an inactivated influenza vaccine. CDR3s leave out the opening cysteine and the closing phenylalanine or tryptophan. Each record gives: V gene, J gene, CDR3 protein.

V gene: TRBV5-6; J gene: TRBJ2-7; CDR3 protein: ASSFLRDSLYGQY
V gene: TRBV5-1; J gene: TRBJ1-5; CDR3 protein: ASSPRTGGPYSNQPQH
V gene: TRBV6-1; J gene: TRBJ2-7; CDR3 protein: ASTSLTFYEQY
V gene: TRBV19; J gene: TRBJ2-2; CDR3 protein: ASSMDYLLNTGELF
V gene: TRBV28; J gene: TRBJ2-1; CDR3 protein: ASSFIAGGSYNEQF
V gene: TRBV27; J gene: TRBJ1-1; CDR3 protein: ASTYGGGSTEAF
V gene: TRBV20-1; J gene: TRBJ1-2; CDR3 protein: SARGDRARYGYT
V gene: TRBV6-1; J gene: TRBJ2-4; CDR3 protein: ASSRGTSGRRGKNIQY
V gene: TRBV12-3/TRBV12-4; J gene: TRBJ1-2; CDR3 protein: ASSTWDRGGGYT
V gene: TRBV6-1; J gene: TRBJ2-5; CDR3 protein: ASSRPGLADETQY
V gene: TRBV7-8; J gene: TRBJ2-2; CDR3 protein: ASSQFGALNTGELF
V gene: TRBV6-1; J gene: TRBJ1-6; CDR3 protein: ASSPTGGHSPLH
V gene: TRBV4-2; J gene: TRBJ2-1; CDR3 protein: ASSKRGGVLYNEQF
V gene: TRBV10-3; J gene: TRBJ1-1; CDR3 protein: AIRPRDRRMNTEAF
V gene: TRBV5-5; J gene: TRBJ2-1; CDR3 protein: ASSVRMDSLANEQF
V gene: TRBV25-1; J gene: TRBJ1-2; CDR3 protein: ASTKGEGAGYT
V gene: TRBV5-1; J gene: TRBJ1-2; CDR3 protein: ASRADVSQGGYT
V gene: TRBV29-1; J gene: TRBJ2-7; CDR3 protein: SVAGPEVGQY
V gene: TRBV20-1; J gene: TRBJ1-2; CDR3 protein: SARRAGASNYGYT
V gene: TRBV7-9; J gene: TRBJ1-5; CDR3 protein: ASSSGRVPQPQH
V gene: TRBV29-1; J gene: TRBJ2-7; CDR3 protein: SVDPEQY
V gene: TRBV7-9; J gene: TRBJ2-1; CDR3 protein: ASSQSLGQGKYNEQF
V gene: TRBV29-1; J gene: TRBJ2-5; CDR3 protein: SVEPGQGRETQY
V gene: TRBV6-5; J gene: TRBJ2-1; CDR3 protein: ASSYSTSGHNEQF
V gene: TRBV5-1; J gene: TRBJ1-1; CDR3 protein: ASSLGQGMNTEAF
V gene: TRBV28; J gene: TRBJ1-2; CDR3 protein: ASSSPGGAAYGYT
V gene: TRBV6-5; J gene: TRBJ1-2; CDR3 protein: ASSYSGTVPYGYT
V gene: TRBV18; J gene: TRBJ1-2; CDR3 protein: ASSPETNYGYT
V gene: TRBV20-1; J gene: TRBJ2-3; CDR3 protein: SATDGTDTQY
V gene: TRBV15; J gene: TRBJ2-5; CDR3 protein: ATSREDLQETQY
V gene: TRBV6-8; J gene: TRBJ2-2; CDR3 protein: ASGAPGELF
V gene: TRBV11-3; J gene: TRBJ2-5; CDR3 protein: ASARTDQETQY
V gene: TRBV2; J gene: TRBJ1-2; CDR3 protein: ASCRRTVLSYGYT
V gene: TRBV10-1; J gene: TRBJ2-1; CDR3 protein: ASSEMRGRVHEQF
V gene: TRBV6-6; J gene: TRBJ2-2; CDR3 protein: ASTPTGTGELF
V gene: TRBV4-1; J gene: TRBJ2-3; CDR3 protein: ASSPQGVNTDTQY
V gene: TRBV20-1; J gene: TRBJ2-7; CDR3 protein: SARVPGTSAFHEQY
V gene: TRBV29-1; J gene: TRBJ1-1; CDR3 protein: SGQGLGTEAF
V gene: TRBV4-1; J gene: TRBJ2-5; CDR3 protein: ASSQDWGAYETQY
V gene: TRBV28; J gene: TRBJ1-1; CDR3 protein: ASSFHRMNTEAS
V gene: TRBV5-1; J gene: TRBJ2-7; CDR3 protein: ASSLGVGTLTYEQY
V gene: TRBV12-3/TRBV12-4; J gene: TRBJ2-5; CDR3 protein: ASSLGRAWTQY
V gene: TRBV20-1; J gene: TRBJ1-5; CDR3 protein: SASRAASNQPQH
V gene: TRBV2; J gene: TRBJ2-7; CDR3 protein: ASREGQGAYEQY
V gene: TRBV7-2; J gene: TRBJ1-4; CDR3 protein: ASSLGQATNEKLF
V gene: TRBV20-1; J gene: TRBJ1-4; CDR3 protein: SARDWGRGNGEKLF
V gene: TRBV14; J gene: TRBJ2-2; CDR3 protein: ASSQGGTGLYTGELF
V gene: TRBV7-6; J gene: TRBJ1-3; CDR3 protein: ASSGTLGNTIY
V gene: TRBV28; J gene: TRBJ1-5; CDR3 protein: ASSLRDREH
V gene: TRBV28; J gene: TRBJ2-2; CDR3 protein: ASSLWAGSTGELF
V gene: TRBV6-1; J gene: TRBJ1-5; CDR3 protein: ASSQGLRQPQH
V gene: TRBV18; J gene: TRBJ2-1; CDR3 protein: ASSLESGRFDNEQF
V gene: TRBV5-1; J gene: TRBJ2-3; CDR3 protein: ASTGGDTQY
V gene: TRBV4-1; J gene: TRBJ1-5; CDR3 protein: ASSQKPGQGYQPQH